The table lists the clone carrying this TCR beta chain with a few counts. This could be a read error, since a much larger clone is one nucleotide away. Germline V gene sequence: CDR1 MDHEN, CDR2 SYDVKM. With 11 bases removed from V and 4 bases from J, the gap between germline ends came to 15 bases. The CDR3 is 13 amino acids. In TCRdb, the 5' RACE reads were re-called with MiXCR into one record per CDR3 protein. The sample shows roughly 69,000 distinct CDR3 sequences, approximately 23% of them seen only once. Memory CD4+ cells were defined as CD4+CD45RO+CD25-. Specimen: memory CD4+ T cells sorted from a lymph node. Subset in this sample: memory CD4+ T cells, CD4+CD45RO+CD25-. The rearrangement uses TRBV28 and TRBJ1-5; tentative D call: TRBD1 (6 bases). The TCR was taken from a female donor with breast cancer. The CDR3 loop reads CAVSQGQNQPQHF. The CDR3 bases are TGTGCCGTCAGTCAGGGGCAGAATCAGCCCCAGCATTTT.